A selection of T cell receptor beta chains follows, all from one sample in a study of blood T cell repertoires in COVID-19. Only in-frame clones appear in the TCRdb table, and some are missing; sequencing was by immunoSEQ multiplex PCR. The sample has roughly 89,000 clones, 65% to 85% seen once. The sample consisted of peripheral blood. The source is a woman of 80 years or more with acute or convalescent COVID-19. Each CDR3 is given with its conserved first and last residue. Fields, in order: V gene, J gene, CDR3 protein.

V: TRBV4-1; J: TRBJ1-4; CDR3: CASSQEGAGKLFF
V: TRBV9; J: TRBJ1-3; CDR3: CASSALRDRGRGNTIYF
V: TRBV19; J: TRBJ1-5; CDR3: CASSARQGAGQPQHF
V: TRBV4-3; J: TRBJ2-5; CDR3: CASSQVGTSARAQYF
V: TRBV7-6; J: TRBJ2-1; CDR3: CASSLRGSGPYNEQFF
V: TRBV25-1; J: TRBJ2-7; CDR3: CASSIQGGYEQYF
V: TRBV19; J: TRBJ1-4; CDR3: CASSIVRFNEKLFF
V: TRBV3-1/TRBV3-2; J: TRBJ1-5; CDR3: CASSPRPPGVYSNQPQHF
V: TRBV7-2; J: TRBJ1-5; CDR3: CASSLTFTGGGYQPQHF
V: TRBV28; J: TRBJ2-1; CDR3: CASTTLGQVQFF
V: TRBV7-2; J: TRBJ1-1; CDR3: CASSLGVEGKGFF
V: TRBV19; J: TRBJ2-2; CDR3: CASSRLAGGLNTGELFF
V: TRBV27; J: TRBJ2-1; CDR3: CASTTGPGRRKNEQFF
V: TRBV15; J: TRBJ2-5; CDR3: CATNSDRGYQETQYF
V: TRBV3-1/TRBV3-2; J: TRBJ2-7; CDR3: CASSRGFSYEQYF
V: TRBV30; J: TRBJ1-5; CDR3: CAWRKPGGGNQPQHF
V: TRBV7-8; J: TRBJ1-6; CDR3: CASSAAGTGLSPLHF
V: TRBV6-5; J: TRBJ1-2; CDR3: CASKPGQTKNYGYTF
V: TRBV6-6; J: TRBJ2-1; CDR3: CASSSWGSYNEQFF
V: TRBV6-1; J: TRBJ2-1; CDR3: CASSDGLAGVPFF